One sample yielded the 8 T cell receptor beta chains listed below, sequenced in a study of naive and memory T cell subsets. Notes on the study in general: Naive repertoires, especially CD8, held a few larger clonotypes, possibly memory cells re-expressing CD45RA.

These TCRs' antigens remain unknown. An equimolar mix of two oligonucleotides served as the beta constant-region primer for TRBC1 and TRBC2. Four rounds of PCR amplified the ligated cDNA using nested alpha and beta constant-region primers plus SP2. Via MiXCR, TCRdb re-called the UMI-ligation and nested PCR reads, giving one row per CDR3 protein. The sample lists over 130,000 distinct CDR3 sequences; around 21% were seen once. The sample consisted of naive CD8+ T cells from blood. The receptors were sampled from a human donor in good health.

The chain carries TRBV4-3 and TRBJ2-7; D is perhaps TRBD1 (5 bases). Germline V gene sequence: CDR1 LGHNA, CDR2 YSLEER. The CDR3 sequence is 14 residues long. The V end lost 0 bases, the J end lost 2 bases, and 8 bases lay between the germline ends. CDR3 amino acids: CASSQEAGTYEQYF. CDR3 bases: TGCGCCAGCAGCCAAGAGGCAGGGACCTACGAGCAGTACTTC.

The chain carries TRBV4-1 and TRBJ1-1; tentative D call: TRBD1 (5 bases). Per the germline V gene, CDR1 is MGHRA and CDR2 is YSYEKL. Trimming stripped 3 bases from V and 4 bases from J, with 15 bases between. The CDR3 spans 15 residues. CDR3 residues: CASSQRDGPGTEAFF. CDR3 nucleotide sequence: TGCGCCAGCAGCCAGAGGGACGGTCCGGGCACTGAAGCTTTCTTT.

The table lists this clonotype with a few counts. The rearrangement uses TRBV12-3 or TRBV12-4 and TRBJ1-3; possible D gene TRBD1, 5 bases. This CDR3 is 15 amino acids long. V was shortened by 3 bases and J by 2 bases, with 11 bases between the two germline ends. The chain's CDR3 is CASSFTRGPGNTIYF. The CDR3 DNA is TGTGCCAGCAGTTTTACTCGGGGACCTGGAAACACCATATATTTT.

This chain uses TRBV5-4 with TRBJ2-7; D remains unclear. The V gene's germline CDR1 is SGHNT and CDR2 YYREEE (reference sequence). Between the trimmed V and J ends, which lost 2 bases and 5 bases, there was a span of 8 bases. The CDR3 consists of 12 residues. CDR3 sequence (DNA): TGTGCCAGCAGCTTCGGTACGCACGAGCAGTACTTC. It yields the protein CASSFGTHEQYF.

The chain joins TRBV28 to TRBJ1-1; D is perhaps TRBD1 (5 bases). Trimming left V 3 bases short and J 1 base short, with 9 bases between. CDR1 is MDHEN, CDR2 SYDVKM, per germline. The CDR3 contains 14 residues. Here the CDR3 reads CASSFPGPNTEAFF. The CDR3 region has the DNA TGTGCCAGCAGTTTTCCGGGACCGAACACTGAAGCTTTCTTT.

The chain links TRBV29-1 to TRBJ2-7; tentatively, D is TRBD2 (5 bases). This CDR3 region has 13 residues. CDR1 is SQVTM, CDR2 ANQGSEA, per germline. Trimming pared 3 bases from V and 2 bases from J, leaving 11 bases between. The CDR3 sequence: CSVDGGSPYEQYF. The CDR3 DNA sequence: TGCAGCGTTGACGGAGGCTCCCCCTACGAGCAGTACTTC.

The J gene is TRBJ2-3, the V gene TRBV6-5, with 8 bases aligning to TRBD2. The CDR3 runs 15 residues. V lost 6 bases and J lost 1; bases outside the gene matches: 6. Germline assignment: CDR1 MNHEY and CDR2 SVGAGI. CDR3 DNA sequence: TGTGCCAGCAGGCGAGGACTAGCAGGCACAGATACGCAGTATTTT. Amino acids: CASRRGLAGTDTQYF.

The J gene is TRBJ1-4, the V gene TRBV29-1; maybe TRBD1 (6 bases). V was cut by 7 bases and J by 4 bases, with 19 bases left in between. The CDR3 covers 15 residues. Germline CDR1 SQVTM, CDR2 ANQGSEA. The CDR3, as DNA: TGCAGCGCAATAGCAAAGGACAGTAATAATGAAAAACTGTTTTTT. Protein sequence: CSAIAKDSNNEKLFF.